The next 13 T cell receptor beta chains were all read from a single sample in a study of response to subunit inactivated influenza vaccine. A single record per CDR3 protein comes from TCRdb applying MiXCR to the RT-PCR reads. The table includes around 790,000 distinct CDR3 sequences, around 20% detected once. Sequencing used PBMCs from blood, obtained around 5 days after vaccination. The receptors shown here come from a man aged 45 to 65 who received an inactivated influenza vaccine.

The CDR3 sequence: CSAISHGLRNQPQHF. The CDR3, as DNA: TGCAGTGCTATCTCCCATGGACTTAGAAATCAGCCCCAGCATTTT. The V and J genes are TRBV20-1 and TRBJ1-5; D unresolved. Germline CDR1 and CDR2: DFQATT and SNEGSKA (reference sequence). V was trimmed by 4 bases and J by 4 bases, leaving 17 bases between them. This CDR3 has 15 residues.

This clonotype appeared many times. One end of the junction is discordant with germline, which a read error may explain. The J gene is TRBJ2-1, the V gene TRBV4-2; 10 bases line up with TRBD2. The CDR3 loop spans 15 amino acids. Germline assignment: CDR1 LGHNA and CDR2 YNFKEQ. Written as DNA, the CDR3 is TGTGCCAGCAGTCAAGCTAGCGGGAGCTACAATGAGCAGTTCTTC. This encodes CASSQASGSYNEQFF.

This clonotype came up a few times. The V gene is TRBV18, the J gene TRBJ2-7, with D possibly matching TRBD1 (5 bases). CDR1 KGHSH and CDR2 LQKENI come from the germline V gene. The CDR3 loop spans 15 amino acids. V was shortened by 2 bases and J by 5 bases, with 16 bases between the two germline ends. The CDR3 protein is CASSPGQGVGHEQYF. The CDR3 coding sequence is TGTGCCAGCTCACCAGGGCAGGGTGTAGGGCACGAGCAGTACTTC.

The chain couples TRBV10-3 to TRBJ1-1; 7 nucleotides align to TRBD1. The ends lost 0 bases at V and 11 bases at J; junction bases unmatched: 9. Germline CDR1 reads ENHRY; CDR2 reads SYGVKD. The CDR3 is 14 residues long. CDR3 residues: CAISESLLTGVAFF. DNA for the CDR3: TGTGCCATCAGTGAGTCGTTGTTAACAGGGGTGGCTTTCTTT.

This chain connects TRBV7-9 to TRBJ2-1, with 8 bases that match TRBD2. The CDR3 consists of 16 residues. J lost 6 bases, V lost 1 base, and 8 bases had no gene match. Germline CDR1 is SEHNR and CDR2 is FQNEAQ (reference sequence). The CDR3 nucleotides read TGTGCCAGCAGCTTAGGCAGCGGGAGCGCCTCCAATGAGCAGTTCTTC. Translation: CASSLGSGSASNEQFF.

Only a few counts were recorded for this clonotype. The chain links TRBV15 to TRBJ2-3; D perhaps matches TRBD2 (6 bases). The CDR3 has 15 residues. Per the germline V gene, CDR1 is LNHNV and CDR2 is YYDKDF (reference sequence). Trimming stripped 6 bases from V and 0 bases from J, with 13 bases between. CDR3 nucleotides: TGTGCCACCAGTCCGAACGCGGGGAGCACAGATACGCAGTATTTT. This encodes CATSPNAGSTDTQYF.

This chain connects TRBV20-1 to TRBJ2-3, with D possibly matching TRBD2 (5 bases). Germline CDR1 is DFQATT and CDR2 is SNEGSKA (reference sequence). The CDR3 is 16 residues long. Trimming stripped 6 bases from V and 1 base from J, with 20 bases between. The CDR3 DNA reads as TGCAGTGCCCCCGACTCCGAGCGGCGGCGCACAGATACGCAGTATTTT. This sequence encodes CSAPDSERRRTDTQYF.

The rearrangement joins TRBV20-1 to TRBJ2-3, with 9 bases fitting TRBD2. Trimming cost V 6 bases and J 4 bases; bases outside gene matches: 14. The germline CDR1 and CDR2 sequences are DFQATT and SNEGSKA (reference sequence). This CDR3 is built from 16 residues. The CDR3 reads CSAGRGGGAVADTQYF. Written as DNA, the CDR3 is TGCAGTGCCGGAAGGGGCGGGGGGGCCGTCGCAGATACGCAGTATTTT.

This clonotype showed up just a few times. This rearrangement joins TRBV5-1 to TRBJ2-2; 11 bases are a match to TRBD2. Germline CDR1 and CDR2: SGHRS and YFSETQ. This CDR3 spans 15 amino acids. V lost 6 bases, J lost 7 bases, and 8 bases stayed unmatched. The CDR3 here is CASTDTSGSSGELFF. CDR3 bases: TGCGCCAGCACCGATACTAGCGGGAGCAGCGGGGAGCTGTTTTTT.

The CDR3 DNA reads as TGCAGTGCTTCAGGGGCTAGCGGGACCACTTCCAATGAGCAGTTCTTC. Translating it yields CSASGASGTTSNEQFF. V is TRBV20-1 and J is TRBJ2-1; the match to TRBD2 covers 9 bases. The germline gives CDR1 DFQATT, CDR2 SNEGSKA (reference sequence). The CDR3 spans 16 residues. V trimming: 5 bases; J trimming: 6 bases; junction bases outside the gene matches: 14.

This clonotype was counted between two and nine times. Here the CDR3 reads CAISDISGAGRDEQYF. The CDR3 DNA is TGTGCCATCAGTGATATCAGCGGGGCCGGGAGAGACGAGCAGTACTTC. The chain recombines TRBV10-3 with TRBJ2-7; 7 bases are a match to TRBD2. The CDR3 has 16 residues. V shed 3 bases and J 5 bases; nucleotides not matched to a gene: 13. Per germline, CDR1 ENHRY and CDR2 SYGVKD.

The CDR3 bases are TGTGCCAGCAGTTACTCGGGACTAGCGGGGGGAGGAGATACGCAGTATTTT. It specifies CASSYSGLAGGGDTQYF. J is TRBJ2-3 and V is TRBV6-5; TRBD2 aligns across 15 bases. This CDR3 contains 17 residues. Germline CDR1 MNHEY, CDR2 SVGAGI. V shed 0 bases, J shed 5 bases, and the junction held 3 bases outside the gene matches.

The chain has TRBV9 and TRBJ2-5; TRBD1 matches 7 bases. V was pared by 5 bases and J by 5 bases, with 9 bases of the junction left unmatched. Germline-derived CDR1 and CDR2 are SGDLS and YYNGEE. The CDR3 runs to 14 residues. In DNA form, the CDR3 reads TGTGCCAGCAGTAGACAGGGCTTAGGGGAGACCCAGTACTTC. Its translation: CASSRQGLGETQYF.